A single sample gave rise to the 24 T cell receptor beta chains below, sequenced in a study of T cell responses to AZD1222 COVID-19 vaccine. Profiling relied on immunoSEQ multiplex PCR, and the TCRdb table lists in-frame clones only, not all of them. The sample consists of roughly 140,000 clones, around 91% of them appearing once. The sample consisted of peripheral blood, taken on day 0 of AZD1222 vaccination. These receptors all stem from an adult in good health.

This rearrangement joins TRBV2 to TRBJ2-4; 7 bases match TRBD2. This CDR3 is 20 amino acids long. Looked up from germline, CDR1 is SNHLY and CDR2 is FYNNEI. V was clipped by 6 bases and J by 2 bases; unmatched bases: 22. The CDR3 DNA reads as TGTGCCAGCAGGTCCCATCTCAGATGGGGGGGGTATCGGACCAAAAACATTCAGTACTTC. Its protein is CASRSHLRWGGYRTKNIQYF.

The count of this clone is one. This chain connects TRBV28 to TRBJ2-3, with 8 positions matching TRBD2. Trimming at V came to 3 bases and at J to 0 bases, leaving 11 bases not matched to a gene. There are 18 residues in the CDR3. Germline-derived CDR1 and CDR2 are MDHEN and SYDVKM. The CDR3, as DNA: TGTGCCAGCAGTTTGGCTGCGGGAGGAGCATTTAGCACAGATACGCAGTATTTT. Translated: CASSLAAGGAFSTDTQYF.

This chain uses TRBV7-9 with TRBJ1-4; 9 bases are a match to TRBD1. There are 15 residues in the CDR3. V gave up 1 base and J gave up 8 bases; unmatched junction bases: 5. Germline loops: CDR1 SEHNR, CDR2 FQNEAQ (reference sequence). CDR3 in amino acids: CASSLGQGGREKLFF. DNA of the CDR3: TGTGCCAGCAGCTTAGGACAGGGGGGGAGAGAAAAACTGTTTTTT.

The chain recombines TRBV30 with TRBJ2-4, with TRBD2 identical over 13 bases. The V gene end was trimmed by 8 bases and the J gene end by 6 bases; junction bases not matched to a gene: 7. Germline lookup yields CDR1 GTSNPN and CDR2 SVGIG (reference sequence). This CDR3 is built from 14 residues. CDR3 protein: CAAGLAGVVNIQYF. In DNA form, the CDR3 reads TGTGCCGCAGGACTAGCGGGAGTTGTAAACATTCAGTACTTC.

V is TRBV5-1 and J is TRBJ2-1, with D perhaps matching TRBD1 (6 bases). Germline CDR1 SGHRS, CDR2 YFSETQ. Trimming removed 3 bases from V and 8 bases from J, with 18 bases in between. The CDR3 contains 15 residues. The CDR3 loop is CASSWTLDRLDEQFF. For the CDR3, the DNA is TGCGCCAGCAGCTGGACCCTAGACAGGCTGGATGAGCAGTTCTTC.

CDR3 region: CASRPGGARGETQYF. The CDR3 DNA follows: TGTGCCAGCAGACCGGGTGGGGCGCGGGGAGAGACCCAGTACTTC. V gene TRBV5-4 combines with J gene TRBJ2-5, with a weak D call TRBD2 (6 bases). CDR1 is SGHNT and CDR2 is YYREEE in the germline V gene (reference sequence). V was cut by 5 bases and J by 4 bases, with 18 bases left in between. This CDR3 contains 15 residues. The complete variable domain, with remaining parts taken from reference TRBV5-4 and TRBJ2-5, reads ETGVTQSPTHLIKTRGQQVTLRCSSQSGHNTVSWYQQALGQGPQFIFQYYREEENGRGNFPPRFSGLQFPNYSSELNVNALELDDSALYLCASRPGGARGETQYFGPGTRLLVL.

This clone occurred a few times. V gene TRBV30 combines with J gene TRBJ1-4; unclear D gene. This CDR3 has 10 residues. Trimming left V 5 bases short and J 4 bases short, with 2 bases between. CDR1 and CDR2 from the germline V gene are GTSNPN and SVGIG (reference sequence). The CDR3 coding sequence is TGTGCCTGGGGTAATGAAAAACTGTTTTTT. Encoded protein: CAWGNEKLFF.

This chain links TRBV7-2 with TRBJ1-1, with 11 bases aligning to TRBD1. V gave up 3 bases and J gave up 5 bases; unmatched junction bases: 5. Germline values: CDR1 SGHTA, CDR2 FQGNSA. This CDR3 spans 15 amino acids. The CDR3 sequence is CASSLGGTGGTEAFF. CDR3 bases: TGTGCCAGCAGCTTGGGCGGGACAGGGGGGACTGAAGCTTTCTTT.

The V call is TRBV16, the J call TRBJ2-7; D remains ambiguous. CDR3 length: 14 amino acids. V shed 0 bases and J shed 3 bases, with 9 bases lying between them. CDR1 is KGHSY, CDR2 FQNENV, per germline. CDR3 sequence reads: CASSQSVPDYEQYF. CDR3 coding DNA: TGTGCCAGCAGCCAATCCGTCCCAGACTACGAGCAGTACTTC.

V usage is TRBV5-1 and J usage is TRBJ2-1, with D perhaps TRBD2 (5 bases). The length of the CDR3 is 14 residues. Trimming pared 3 bases from V and 8 bases from J, leaving 15 bases between. Germline V gives CDR1 SGHRS, CDR2 YFSETQ. Written as DNA, the CDR3 is TGCGCCAGCAGCTCCACTCGGGGTTTCGATGAGCAGTTCTTC. Translation: CASSSTRGFDEQFF.

A single count supports this clone. The sample carries other DNA sequences with the same CDR3. The chain uses TRBV28 and TRBJ1-5, with TRBD1 identical over 7 bases. Germline trimming cut 3 bases from V and 0 bases from J; bases unmatched to any gene: 2. There are 15 residues in the CDR3. CDR1 and CDR2 from the germline V gene are MDHEN and SYDVKM. The CDR3 bases are TGTGCCAGCAGTTTCGCAGGGGGTAGCAATCAGCCCCAGCATTTT. Its protein product is CASSFAGGSNQPQHF.

The sample holds one count of this clone. The rearrangement uses TRBV7-9 and TRBJ1-6, with unresolved D. Germline loops: CDR1 SEHNR, CDR2 FQNEAQ (reference sequence). The CDR3 consists of 14 residues. V was clipped by 6 bases and J by 4 bases, with 10 bases between them. CDR3 amino acids: CASSWGGYNSPLHF. The CDR3 coding sequence is TGTGCCAGCAGTTGGGGAGGGTATAATTCACCCCTCCACTTT.

This rearrangement joins TRBV27 to TRBJ2-3; 14 bases fit TRBD2. CDR3 length: 18 residues. The J segment lost 0 bases and the V segment lost 4 bases, leaving 6 bases of the junction unmatched. CDR1 MNHEY and CDR2 SMNVEV come from the germline V gene (reference sequence). The CDR3 region is CASSSRLAGGPSTDTQYF. CDR3 nucleotide sequence: TGTGCCAGCAGTTCCCGACTAGCGGGAGGGCCTAGCACAGATACGCAGTATTTT.

The rearrangement links TRBV6-6 to TRBJ2-3; 10 nucleotides agree with TRBD1. CDR1 and CDR2 (germline): MNHNY, SVGAGI (reference sequence). The CDR3 is 15 residues long. V lost 6 bases and J lost 3; bases outside the gene matches: 6. The CDR3 region has the DNA TGTGCCAGCAGCCGACAGGGGGCGCGGACAGATACGCAGTATTTT. This codes for CASSRQGARTDTQYF.

Turning to this clone: The same CDR3 arises from other DNA sequences in this sample as well. The V gene is TRBV7-2, the J gene TRBJ2-7; 7 bases align to TRBD2. Germline loops: CDR1 SGHTA, CDR2 FQGNSA. The CDR3 loop spans 14 amino acids. V gave up 5 bases and J gave up 4 bases; unmatched junction bases: 8. CDR3 bases: TGTGCCAGCAGCCCTAGCGGAAGCCCATACGAGCAGTACTTC. It specifies CASSPSGSPYEQYF. Filled out from reference TRBV7-2 and TRBJ2-7, the complete variable domain reads GAGVSQSPSNKVTEKGKDVELRCDPISGHTALYWYRQSLGQGLEFLIYFQGNSAPDKSGLPSDRFSAERTGGSVSTLTIQRTQQEDSAVYLCASSPSGSPYEQYFGPGTRLTVT.

The chain couples TRBV28 to TRBJ1-6; 7 bases fit TRBD1. V was clipped by 7 bases and J by 2 bases; unmatched bases: 5. The germline CDR1 and CDR2 sequences are MDHEN and SYDVKM. This CDR3 has 15 amino acids. The chain's CDR3 is CASTSTGTYNSPLHF. For the CDR3, the DNA is TGTGCCAGCACGTCGACAGGGACCTATAATTCACCCCTCCACTTT.

V and J are TRBV6-5 and TRBJ1-1; unclear D gene. The CDR3 totals 15 residues. V lost 2 bases and J 0 bases, leaving 10 bases between the germline ends. The germline V gene encodes CDR1 MNHEY and CDR2 SVGAGI. The CDR3 is CASSYRSRLNTEAFF. In DNA, the CDR3 is TGTGCCAGCAGTTACAGGTCCCGACTGAACACTGAAGCTTTCTTT.

The rearrangement uses TRBV15 and TRBJ1-1; tentatively, D is TRBD1 (5 bases). The V gene's germline CDR1 is LNHNV and CDR2 YYDKDF (reference sequence). The CDR3 length is 16 residues. Trimming shortened V by 0 bases and J by 1 base, and 12 bases separated the two germline ends. The CDR3 is CATSRDYRGRNTEAFF. The CDR3 DNA reads as TGTGCCACCAGCAGAGATTATAGGGGCCGGAACACTGAAGCTTTCTTT.

The V call is TRBV28, the J call TRBJ1-2, with a possible D match to TRBD1 (5 bases). The CDR3 extends over 14 amino acids. V dropped 6 bases and J dropped 4 bases, with 15 bases sitting between them. Germline V CDR1 and CDR2: MDHEN, SYDVKM. The CDR3 coding sequence is TGTGCCAGCAGCCCGGCAACAGGAGGCTATGGCTACACCTTC. Translation gives CASSPATGGYGYTF.

This clone was recorded once. The chain is built from TRBV24-1 and TRBJ1-5, with TRBD1 matching 9 bases. Germline V lookup: CDR1 KGHDR, CDR2 SFDVKD. The CDR3 extends over 15 amino acids. With 2 bases clipped from V and 6 bases from J, the junction kept 4 bases outside the gene matches. CDR3 bases: TGTGCCACCAGTGATTCAGCGACAGGGGGTCAGCCCCAGCATTTT. Protein product: CATSDSATGGQPQHF.

The chain uses TRBV19 and TRBJ1-1, with 8 bases fitting TRBD1. V shed 4 bases and J 1 base; nucleotides not matched to a gene: 2. This CDR3 region has 14 residues. The germline gives CDR1 LNHDA, CDR2 SQIVND (reference sequence). The CDR3 loop reads CASSKGQGNTEAFF. CDR3 coding DNA: TGTGCCAGTAGTAAAGGACAGGGGAACACTGAAGCTTTCTTT.

The chain employs TRBV5-8 and TRBJ2-5; TRBD1 agrees at 9 bases. In germline, CDR1 is SGHTS, CDR2 YDEGEE. J gave up 3 bases and V 0 bases, and 3 bases lay outside the gene matches. The CDR3 is 15 residues long. CDR3 bases: TGTGCCAGCAGCTTGGCGGGGGACAGGGAAGAGACCCAGTACTTC. Its translation: CASSLAGDREETQYF.

This sequence joins TRBV6-2 or TRBV6-3 and TRBJ1-5; maybe TRBD1 (5 bases). This CDR3 region has 16 residues. In germline, CDR1 is MNHEY, CDR2 SVGEGT. V lost 0 bases, J lost 3 bases, and 12 bases lay in between. CDR3 nucleotides: TGTGCCAGCAGTTACTCGGACCAGGGTTACAATCAGCCCCAGCATTTT. It encodes CASSYSDQGYNQPQHF.

This chain links TRBV11-2 with TRBJ2-5; no firm D call. Germline V gene sequence: CDR1 SGHAT, CDR2 FQNNGV. V lost 0 bases and J 3 bases, leaving 8 bases between the germline ends. The CDR3 consists of 14 residues. CDR3 in DNA: TGTGCCAGCAGCTTAGATCATCGGGAAGAGACCCAGTACTTC. Its protein is CASSLDHREETQYF.